Shown below are 5 T cell receptor beta chains from a single sample sequenced in a study of cytomegalovirus exposure and HLA in healthy donors. Sequencing used immunoSEQ multiplex PCR; TCRdb keeps in-frame clones, though not all of them. This table has 100,000 to 130,000 clones, about 94% appearing once. The sequenced material came from PBMCs. The receptors stem from a woman aged 18-29 years in good health and CMV-seronegative.

J is TRBJ2-7 and V is TRBV5-1; D not resolved. The CDR3 extends over 14 amino acids. Looked up from germline, CDR1 is SGHRS and CDR2 is YFSETQ. Trimming took off 3 bases at V and 3 bases at J, with 13 bases between the two ends. Here the CDR3 DNA reads TGCGCCAGCAGCTACCTCCCCACAGACTACGAGCAGTACTTC. It encodes CASSYLPTDYEQYF.

This clone was found once. The chain couples TRBV6-5 to TRBJ1-2, with a weak D call TRBD1 (5 bases). Germline V lookup: CDR1 MNHEY, CDR2 SVGAGI. The CDR3 length is 14 residues. V gave up 3 bases and J gave up 0 bases, with 8 bases separating them. The CDR3 reads CASSYSGTNYGYTF. In DNA, the CDR3 is TGTGCCAGCAGTTATTCAGGGACTAACTATGGCTACACCTTC.

V is TRBV6-1 and J is TRBJ1-2, with D possibly being TRBD1 (6 bases). Trimming removed 1 base from V and 7 bases from J, with 13 bases in between. Germline-derived CDR1 and CDR2 are MNHNS and SASEGT. This CDR3 contains 14 residues. The CDR3 spells CASSEDRGFSGYTF. Written as DNA, the CDR3 is TGTGCCAGCAGTGAAGATAGGGGGTTTAGTGGCTACACCTTC.

To note about this clone: Its ends do not fully match the called genes, so a read error is possible. The chain's CDR3 is CASSAARGSHEQYF. The CDR3 coding sequence is TGTGCCAGCAGCGCAGCCAGGGGCTCCCACGAGCAGTACTTC. This sequence joins TRBV14 and TRBJ2-7; TRBD1 is a possible D gene (6 bases). The germline V gene has CDR1 SGHDN and CDR2 FVKESK. CDR3 size: 14 residues.

The V gene is TRBV7-6, the J gene TRBJ1-3, with D maybe TRBD1 (6 bases). The CDR3 has 15 residues. Trimming pared 5 bases from V and 2 bases from J, leaving 13 bases between. CDR1 is SGHVS and CDR2 is FNYEAQ in the germline V gene. The CDR3 sequence is CASSNRALAGNTIYF. CDR3 nucleotides: TGTGCCAGCAGCAACAGGGCCTTGGCTGGAAACACCATATATTTT.